This record looks at one T cell receptor (beta chain) sequence and its context. This clone has more than one count but fewer than ten. The antigen this receptor binds is unknown. No quality values exist for individual bases; no much larger clone is one base distant. The cohort consisted of 666 healthy bone marrow donors. All cohort members were sampled while nominally healthy, although unrecorded immune exposures were likely present. The donor was CMV seronegative and belonged to the group of under 400 seronegative cohort members. Each donor provided a peripheral blood sample, and peripheral blood mononuclear cells were used for TCR beta sequencing. Genomic DNA was extracted from the blood cell samples with the Qiagen DNeasy Blood Extraction Kit. Sequences LGHNA (CDR1) and YNFKEQ (CDR2) are obtained from the germline V gene. Spanning cysteine to phenylalanine, the CDR3 consists of 15 amino acids. Solely the CDR3 DNA is kept, with 45 bases framed from the first base. V gives up 0 bases and J gives up 4 bases, and the segment between their germline ends measures 10 bases.

The method was the immunoSEQ multiplex PCR assay. For the multiplex PCR, a mixture combining 60 forward primers for TCR Vbeta segments and 13 reverse primers for TCR Jbeta segments was used. The CDR3 region of rearranged TCR beta genes was amplified from genomic DNA with a multiplex PCR assay. The Illumina HiSeq System was used to sequence the amplified TCR beta libraries as 87-base-pair reads. On the study's bioinformatics: In a later analysis, some 80 million unique TCR beta chains were counted across the 666 repertoires, and roughly 11 million of these chains were shared by at least two donors. Raw reads were error-corrected and collapsed into unique sequences with a nearest-neighbor algorithm that merged closely related sequences to remove PCR and sequencing errors. To assign V, D and J gene segments, CDR3 sequences were aligned to IMGT reference sequences. Each retained sequence needed at least a six-nucleotide match to both a V gene segment and a J gene segment. Rearrangements were called productive when the CDR3 lacked stop codons and stayed in frame with V and J; all others were non-productive. CDR3 was defined according to IMGT convention as the region running from the second conserved V-encoded cysteine to the conserved J-encoded phenylalanine. Sequences without an unambiguous match to a single V gene segment were excluded from the earlier analysis of about 630 of the donors. In an earlier analysis of approximately 590 of the donors, a V segment was called functional when productive rearrangements were above 56.7%, and segregating when the standard deviation between donors exceeded 5%. To diagnose cytomegalovirus status from the catalog of TCR beta chain sequences, a statistical classification framework was built. In a later analysis, TCR nucleotide sequences were compared against IMGT/GENE-DB human TR gene sequences so that V and J genes could be assigned. A later analysis assigned CDR3 sequences and most-parsimonious VDJ recombination scenarios with the TCRdist pipeline. In a later analysis, every TCR beta chain was defined by the combination of its CDR3 amino acid sequence and its V-gene family, and reads without a unique V-gene family were dropped. In a later analysis, approximately 640 highly shared, low-generation-probability nucleotide sequences were removed to address suspected cross-contamination and a sequencing artifact. A later analysis calculated a clonal expansion index for each public chain from normalized within-repertoire ranks of inferred template counts. In a later analysis, generation probabilities were computed with a VDJ recombination model fitted to out-of-frame rearrangements, and the resulting probabilities were checked against IGoR. In a later analysis, TCR-TCR, TCR-HLA and TCR-CMV co-occurrence was scored with hypergeometric tests, and a repertoire-size bias correction was applied to TCR pairs. False discovery rates were estimated in a later analysis by permuting HLA or CMV assignments 20 times. In a later analysis, co-occurring TCRs were grouped using DBSCAN, with TCRdist sequence similarity added in when clustering inside HLA-allele-positive subsets. Co-occurrence clustering excluded repertoires with fewer than 30,000 or more than 120,000 public chains, plus five with anomalous nucleotide sharing. The immuneACCESS repertoire file appears here via TCRdb, limited to in-frame rearrangements. These files lack a portion of the clones; in checked studies, under half of the deficit traces to unresolved V genes, and the cause of the others is not known. The DNA was the basis for D and trimming; V, J and clone size are from that table. Counted in this sample were some 160,000 clones; roughly a tenth of them appeared once. The top ten hold less than 2% of the sample.

This sample is part of a study of cytomegalovirus exposure and HLA in healthy donors (dated by TCRdb to about 2017). Looking at the study overall: An earlier analysis of approximately 550 of the donors reported approximately 300 Gb of sequence data and 117 million unique TCR beta sequences from about 179 million T cells. Approximately 300 gigabases of sequencing data and tens of millions of unique TCR sequences made up an early release that covered roughly 670 HLA-typed donors. The genetic ancestry cluster associated with self-reported Caucasian donors included about 81% of the 398 genotyped donors. The study aimed to test whether signatures of past pathogen exposure could be identified by cataloging public T cell receptors. Using immunosequencing, the study profiled T cell repertoires from 666 subjects and related those repertoires to cytomegalovirus serostatus. A separate validation cohort of over a hundred different subjects was used in addition to the approximately 640-subject first cohort. High-throughput TCR immunosequencing, statistical association of individual TCRs with disease status, and machine learning were combined to predict cytomegalovirus infection status. To study patterns of TCR occurrence, a later analysis re-analyzed previously published TCR beta repertoires from several hundred donors and added high-resolution HLA genotyping. Rather than drawing on any new phenotypic data, the later analysis identified candidate immune exposures from TCR beta sequences and the way those sequences occurred across donors. An earlier analysis of about 600 of the donors used high-throughput TCR beta sequencing to judge whether each TCR beta V gene segment behaved as functional or pseudogenic. Alongside the repertoire data, information on donor age, sex, ethnicity and CMV serostatus was compiled. In a later genetic analysis, genome-wide SNP genotypes for about three fifths of the roughly 670 donors were used, and that subset was treated as a discovery cohort. All discovery cohort repertoires had been generated on a single sequencing platform. Class I and class II HLA loci were covered by the typing at four-digit resolution. Typing coverage varied by locus: roughly 629-640 donors for A, B, C, DRB1 and DQB1; roughly 510 for DQA1; over 600 for DPA1; roughly 470 for DPB1. A handful of DR-DQ haplotypes were handled as single units for association and clustering because linkage in the cohort was strong. On average, 235,054 unique TCR beta nucleotide sequences were sequenced per donor among fewer than 500 genotyped donors of the cohort, with roughly 18% of those sequences being non-productive.

What the work shows at the level of the full study, not this receptor alone: A later genetic analysis associated a missense DCLRE1C variant with V-gene and J-gene trimming of TCR beta chains, and an independent cohort replicated the association. The classifier was reported to diagnose cytomegalovirus status with high specificity and sensitivity in both the original cohort and the validation cohort. Linkage disequilibrium might explain the correlated functional status among segregating V segments, but an unknown experimental factor could not be ruled out. A later genetic analysis reported fewer N-insertions in productive TCRs among donors in an Asian-associated ancestry cluster than the roughly 650-donor mean. Presence/absence analyses assumed roughly uniform sequencing depth across donors, an assumption that may not hold. Seventeen rarely observed V segments, including chromosome 9 orphons, were excluded from the earlier analysis of several hundred of the donors because counts were too low. A further reported finding was that TCR beta sequences accurately predicted the HLA-A and HLA-B alleles for most subjects in the first cohort. This cohort had only TCR beta chains sequenced, and the lack of alpha or paired-chain data limited which features could be detected. Because some donors lacked HLA typing at each locus, the association tests relied only on the typed subset. A group of highly shared sequence variants was considered likely to be a technical artifact of the sequencing pipeline. Assigning TCR associations to individual alleles was difficult when HLA alleles, especially DR and DQ, strongly co-occurred. An earlier analysis of approximately 500 of the donors showed that most TCR beta V segments appeared in productive rearrangements either about 90% or about 30% of the time, which broadly matched IMGT annotations. At a false discovery rate of 0.05, a later analysis linked roughly 17,000 TCR beta sequences to specific HLA alleles. In vitro tests confirmed that a few of the cytomegalovirus-associated TCR beta chains recognize cytomegalovirus antigens. Because the 87-base-pair reads could not distinguish some IMGT-functional V segments, including TRBV6-2 and TRBV6-3, those segments were excluded. The study listed 150 to 200 TCR beta chains as associated with cytomegalovirus. According to a later analysis, most CMV-associated TCR beta chains appeared to be HLA-restricted, and the HLA associations seemed to be driven largely by CMV exposure. The authors suggested that the approach could potentially be generalized to other disease states and immunological phenotypes. Most TCR sequences were seen in very few donors, while some public TCRs were found in many individuals. For the cohort, immune exposure information was limited to CMV serostatus. A later analysis found that TCR association rates varied across HLA loci, with DRB1 alleles showing the most associated TCRs and HLA-C alleles the fewest. According to a later analysis, parvovirus B19, influenza, CMV and Epstein-Barr virus appeared linked to several top co-occurrence clusters. In a later analysis, HLA-associated TCR beta chains showed more clonal expansion and lower generation probabilities than non-associated chains that were equally common.

The receptor was derived from a male donor in good health and CMV-seronegative. Material: PBMCs. This chain joins TRBV4-2 to TRBJ1-5; D gene: possibly TRBD1, on 5 matching bases. The sequenced DNA is TGTGCCAGCAGCCAAGATGTCCGGGGGAATCAGCCCCAGCATTTT. This codes for CASSQDVRGNQPQHF.